This entry is about one T cell receptor (beta chain). The CDR3 totals 15 residues. V gave up 3 bases and J gave up 0 bases, with 10 bases separating them. The V gene's germline CDR1 is PRHDT and CDR2 FYEKMQ (reference sequence). This sample is drawn from a study of blood T cell repertoires in COVID-19. Produced via immunoSEQ multiplex PCR; TCRdb's table is partial and in-frame only. This table has more than 85,000 clones, 70% to 90% appearing once. This chain connects TRBV13 to TRBJ2-3; D perhaps matches TRBD1 (5 bases). The receptor's source is a man aged 55 to 69 with acute or convalescent COVID-19. The sample consisted of peripheral blood. The CDR3 nucleotides read TGTGCCAGCAGCTTGCCCACAGGTAGCACAGATACGCAGTATTTT. This encodes CASSLPTGSTDTQYF.